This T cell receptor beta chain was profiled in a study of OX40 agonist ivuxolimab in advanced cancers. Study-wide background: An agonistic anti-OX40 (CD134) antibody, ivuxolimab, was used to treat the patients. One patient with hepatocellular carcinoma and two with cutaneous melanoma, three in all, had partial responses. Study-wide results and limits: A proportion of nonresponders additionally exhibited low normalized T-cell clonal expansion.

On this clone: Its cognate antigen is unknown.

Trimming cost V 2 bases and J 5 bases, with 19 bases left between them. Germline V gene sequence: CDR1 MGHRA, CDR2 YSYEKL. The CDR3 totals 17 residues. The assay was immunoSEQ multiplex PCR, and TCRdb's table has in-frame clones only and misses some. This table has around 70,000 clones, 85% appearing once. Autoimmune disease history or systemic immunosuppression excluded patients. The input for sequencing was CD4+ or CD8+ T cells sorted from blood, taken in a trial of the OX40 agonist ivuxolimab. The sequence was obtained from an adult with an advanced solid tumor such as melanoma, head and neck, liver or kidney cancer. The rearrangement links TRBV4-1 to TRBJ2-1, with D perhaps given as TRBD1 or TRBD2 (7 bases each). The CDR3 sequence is CASSQPGRRGLHNEQFF. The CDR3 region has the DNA TGCGCCAGCAGCCAACCCGGGAGGAGGGGGCTTCACAATGAGCAGTTCTTC.